This is a list of T cell receptor beta chains from one sample in a study of long-term antiretroviral therapy in people with HIV. Produced via immunoSEQ multiplex PCR; TCRdb's table is partial and in-frame only. This repertoire shows some 33,000 clones, 95% to 98% found once; its top ten account for around 1.8%. The material was unsorted PBMCs, obtained 7.6 years after starting antiretroviral therapy. The origin of the receptors is a man aged 30 to 39 with HIV. CDR3s include the opening cysteine and the closing phenylalanine or tryptophan.

V,length,J,CDR3
TRBV7-9,16,TRBJ1-1,CASSALLGSSTTEAFF
TRBV4-1,15,TRBJ1-5,CASSQGEGDRQPQHF
TRBV6-6,14,TRBJ2-2,CASSYHGGAGELFF
TRBV7-2,14,TRBJ1-5,CASSLISSNQPQHF
TRBV2,18,TRBJ1-2,CASSEVGWTGPINYGYTF
TRBV9,15,TRBJ2-1,CASSPRASSYNEQFF
TRBV6-5,11,TRBJ1-2,CASRGIYGYTF
TRBV5-7,18,TRBJ2-2,CASSLGALRERNTGELFF
TRBV9,18,TRBJ2-5,CASSAIGGGTKLGETQYF
TRBV9,16,TRBJ2-6,CASSVAPVSGANVLTF
TRBV10-1,15,TRBJ2-7,CASSETGFYTYEQYF
TRBV6-5,13,TRBJ1-2,CASTATGEYGYTF
TRBV7-2,17,TRBJ1-2,CASSFTGIGAGAGGYTF
TRBV4-2,17,TRBJ2-2,CASSQEPGTSIPGELFF
TRBV19,13,TRBJ2-1,CASRREIYNEQFF
TRBV6-1,12,TRBJ2-2,CASSSHNGELFF
TRBV13,15,TRBJ2-5,CASSPELAPQETQYF
TRBV5-1,14,TRBJ1-1,CASSPTGGRVEAFF
TRBV2,15,TRBJ2-7,CASSEDRDMGSEQYF
TRBV4-3,14,TRBJ2-1,CASSVDDSYNEQFF
TRBV7-2,15,TRBJ2-3,CASSSRTSKTDTQYF
TRBV15,17,TRBJ1-2,CATSRGGSPGARVGYTF
TRBV19,12,TRBJ1-5,CASGTPNQPQHF
TRBV30,14,TRBJ2-5,CAWSGGLGVKTQYF
TRBV18,16,TRBJ1-5,CASSPSDRGFGQPQHF
TRBV10-3,15,TRBJ1-1,CAISDLGQPNTEAFF
TRBV7-3,13,TRBJ1-6,CASSLTENSPLHF
TRBV11-3,13,TRBJ1-2,CASSLERRWGYTF
TRBV4-3,20,TRBJ2-3,CASSQDWAASGSHSTDTQYF
TRBV29-1,13,TRBJ2-5,CSETTGGQETQYF
TRBV6-5,13,TRBJ2-3,CASTRTRTDTQYF
TRBV4-2,13,TRBJ2-7,CASSTEAAYEQYF
TRBV7-3,14,TRBJ2-1,CASSKGLDYNEQFF
TRBV21-1,14,TRBJ1-1,CASSGTFDNTEAFF
TRBV5-8,15,TRBJ2-1,CASSLLGVGYNEQFF
TRBV10-3,12,TRBJ2-3,CAIREAMDTQYF
TRBV5-6,13,TRBJ2-7,CASSFGVSYEQYF
TRBV30,13,TRBJ2-3,CAWSGASTDTQYF
TRBV27,15,TRBJ2-2,CASSLGAEGSGELFF
TRBV5-4,14,TRBJ2-7,CASSAGGNSYEQYF
TRBV7-6,14,TRBJ1-6,CASSWEGKNSPLHF